These 30 T cell receptor beta chains were all obtained from the same sample, sequenced in a study of T cells in Graves' hyperthyroidism and ophthalmopathy. Amplification yielded TCR beta CDR3 regions, with RNA transcripts as the source. The TCR CDR3 first-round RT-PCR relied on the HTBI primer set. TCRdb redid the calling of the multiplex PCR reads with MiXCR, one entry per CDR3 protein. The top ten clones hold more than 7.5% of a sample with a few hundred thousand distinct CDR3 sequences, about 43% of them seen once. Sample: peripheral blood or thyroid tissue (not recorded which). These receptors came from a woman aged 18-29 years with Graves' hyperthyroidism.

The chain employs TRBV4-3 and TRBJ2-2; D possibly corresponds to TRBD1 (5 bases). Germline V CDR1 and CDR2: LGHNA, YSLEER. Trimming cost V 5 bases and J 4 bases, with 23 bases left between them. This CDR3 is built from 18 residues. CDR3 residues: CASSFPGETQGSTGELFF. DNA of the CDR3: TGCGCCAGCAGCTTTCCAGGCGAGACCCAGGGAAGCACCGGGGAGCTGTTTTTT.

Ten or more counts support this clonotype. V gene TRBV11-2 combines with J gene TRBJ1-1, with 8 positions matching TRBD1. Germline CDR1 is SGHAT and CDR2 is FQNNGV. V shed 4 bases and J 3 bases; nucleotides not matched to a gene: 7. This CDR3 has 15 residues. The CDR3 protein is CASSSRQGSYTEAFF. CDR3 DNA: TGTGCCAGCAGCTCCCGACAGGGGTCGTACACTGAAGCTTTCTTT.

This chain links TRBV5-1 with TRBJ2-7; the D gene is possibly TRBD2 (6 bases). CDR3 length equals 13 residues. Deletions cut 10 bases from V and 0 bases from J, with 14 bases between. CDR1 SGHRS and CDR2 YFSETQ come from the germline V gene. As DNA, the CDR3 is TGCGCCGGCGCGGGACGGGCCTCCTACGAGCAGTACTTC. Protein: CAGAGRASYEQYF.

This clonotype has at least ten counts. The rearrangement links TRBV6-2 or TRBV6-3 to TRBJ1-5, with D perhaps matching TRBD1 (6 bases). The ends were cut back, 3 bases at V and 7 bases at J, with 13 bases in the middle. This CDR3 region has 14 residues. Germline V gene sequence: CDR1 MNHEY, CDR2 SVGEGT. The CDR3: CASSYGGAGQPQHF. DNA for the CDR3: TGTGCCAGCAGTTATGGGGGGGCAGGACAGCCCCAGCATTTT.

As DNA, the CDR3 is TGCAGCGCCGTGGGACAGACCCAGTACTTC. Translated, it gives CSAVGQTQYF. The V gene is TRBV29-1, the J gene TRBJ2-5; the D call may be TRBD1 or TRBD2 (5 bases each). Germline V gene data show CDR1 as SQVTM and CDR2 as ANQGSEA. The CDR3 is 10 amino acids. V was shortened by 7 bases and J by 6 bases, with 9 bases between the two germline ends.

V and J are TRBV29-1 and TRBJ1-5, with TRBD1 matching over 10 bases. V lost 4 bases to trimming and J lost 7 bases; unmatched junction nucleotides: 7. The CDR3 extends over 14 amino acids. Germline V lookup: CDR1 SQVTM, CDR2 ANQGSEA. The CDR3 reads CSVVKGTGDQPQHF. The CDR3 DNA reads TGCAGCGTTGTAAAAGGGACAGGGGACCAGCCCCAGCATTTT.

This clonotype was detected many times. V gene TRBV20-1 combines with J gene TRBJ1-2, with 7 nucleotides matching TRBD1. The ends lost 0 bases at V and 8 bases at J; junction bases unmatched: 12. Germline CDR1 DFQATT, CDR2 SNEGSKA (reference sequence). This CDR3 region has 15 residues. This CDR3 is CSAREGSSGGKGYTF. CDR3 DNA: TGCAGTGCTAGAGAAGGGTCGTCAGGGGGTAAGGGCTACACCTTC.

This clonotype was found many times. The CDR3 reads CASSPGRGREETQYF. CDR3 nucleotides: TGCGCCAGCAGCCCCGGTAGAGGCAGAGAAGAGACCCAGTACTTC. V is TRBV5-1 and J is TRBJ2-5; D not certain. The CDR3 is made up of 15 amino acids. V lost 4 bases and J lost 3, with 16 bases in between. Germline CDR1 reads SGHRS; CDR2 reads YFSETQ.

This clonotype was seen a few times. The chain recombines TRBV30 with TRBJ1-3, with D uncertain. V lost 1 base and J lost 4, with 5 bases in between. Germline lookup yields CDR1 GTSNPN and CDR2 SVGIG (reference sequence). This CDR3 contains 12 residues. CDR3 in amino acids: CAWSAGGNTIYF. The CDR3 nucleotides are TGTGCCTGGAGTGCCGGCGGAAACACCATATATTTT.

The gene calls are TRBV20-1 and TRBJ1-5, with TRBD1 identical over 7 bases. Germline CDR1 is DFQATT and CDR2 is SNEGSKA (reference sequence). The V segment lost 1 base and the J segment 7 bases; nucleotides outside the gene matches: 1. This CDR3 has 12 amino acids. This CDR3 is CSARGQGQPQHF. The CDR3 nucleotides read TGCAGTGCTAGAGGACAGGGACAGCCCCAGCATTTT.

CDR3 loop: CASSLGDRGTYGYTF. Written as DNA, the CDR3 is TGTGCCAGCAGCTTAGGGGACAGGGGCACCTATGGCTACACCTTC. V is TRBV7-8 and J is TRBJ1-2; 10 nucleotides align to TRBD1. The CDR3 consists of 15 residues. CDR1 is SGHVS, CDR2 FQNEAQ, per germline. The J segment lost 4 bases and the V segment lost 1 base, leaving 3 bases of the junction unmatched.

The chain links TRBV5-1 to TRBJ2-7, with D tentatively TRBD1 or TRBD2 (5 bases each). Trimming stripped 7 bases from V and 6 bases from J, with 17 bases between. Germline CDR1 SGHRS, CDR2 YFSETQ. The CDR3 loop spans 13 amino acids. The CDR3, as DNA: TGCGCCAGCGCTACCGGGACGGCCTCCGAGCAGTACTTC. Its protein is CASATGTASEQYF.

The chain has TRBV10-1 and TRBJ2-3; TRBD1 matches 8 bases. Germline trimming cut 11 bases from V and 3 bases from J; bases unmatched to any gene: 7. The CDR3 spans 13 residues. Germline V gene data show CDR1 as WNHNN and CDR2 as SYGVQD (reference sequence). CDR3: CARRTGGTDTQYF. The CDR3 DNA is TGCGCCCGCCGAACAGGGGGTACAGATACGCAGTATTTT.

This clonotype was counted many times. This sequence joins TRBV20-1 and TRBJ1-5, with D uncertain. The CDR3 contains 14 residues. Looked up from germline, CDR1 is DFQATT and CDR2 is SNEGSKA (reference sequence). With 3 bases removed from V and 4 bases from J, the gap between germline ends came to 13 bases. CDR3 DNA sequence: TGCAGTGCTAGCCCCGAATGGGTGAATCAGCCCCAGCATTTT. This codes for CSASPEWVNQPQHF.

J is TRBJ2-2 and V is TRBV7-2; D may be TRBD2 (6 bases). This CDR3 region has 15 residues. Looked up from germline, CDR1 is SGHTA and CDR2 is FQGNSA. V lost 6 bases and J lost 1, with 12 bases in between. CDR3: CASSKGTQNTGELFF. In nucleotides, the CDR3 is TGTGCCAGCAGTAAAGGGACTCAGAACACCGGGGAGCTGTTTTTT.

The CDR3 DNA is TGTGCCAGCAGTTACGAGCTTGGGCTGGGGAGCTCCTACGAGCAGTACTTC. This codes for CASSYELGLGSSYEQYF. The chain combines TRBV6-6 with TRBJ2-7; possible D gene TRBD2, 5 bases. The V end was cut by 2 bases, the J end by 0 bases, with 17 bases between. This CDR3 has 17 amino acids. Germline V CDR1 and CDR2: MNHNY, SVGAGI (reference sequence).

This chain joins TRBV20-1 and TRBJ1-6, with a possible D match to TRBD1 (5 bases). Germline V lookup: CDR1 DFQATT, CDR2 SNEGSKA (reference sequence). The V gene lost 6 bases and the J gene lost 2 bases, with 17 bases spanning the gap. This CDR3 region has 16 residues. The chain's CDR3 is CSAATGARTYNSPLHF. CDR3 DNA: TGCAGTGCCGCTACTGGGGCGCGGACCTATAATTCACCCCTCCACTTT.

In this sample, this clonotype turned up many times. The chain couples TRBV7-9 to TRBJ1-4, with TRBD1 as a possible D gene (6 bases). The germline V gene encodes CDR1 SEHNR and CDR2 FQNEAQ (reference sequence). The ends were cut back, 5 bases at V and 0 bases at J, with 16 bases in the middle. The CDR3 consists of 17 residues. CDR3 loop: CASSPPTGEATNEKLFF. CDR3 bases: TGTGCCAGCAGCCCTCCGACAGGCGAGGCAACTAATGAAAAACTGTTTTTT. Full variable domain (rest looked up from reference TRBV7-9 and TRBJ1-4): DTGVSQNPRHKITKRGQNVTFRCDPISEHNRLYWYRQTLGQGPEFLTYFQNEAQLEKSRLLSDRFSAERPKGSFSTLEIQRTEQGDSAMYLCASSPPTGEATNEKLFFGSGTQLSVL.

In regard to this clonotype: Compared with germline, one end of the junction differs, possibly owing to a read error. V and J are TRBV5-1 and TRBJ2-7, with 10 positions matching TRBD2. There are 15 residues in the CDR3. Per germline, CDR1 SGHRS and CDR2 YFSETQ. The CDR3 protein is CANSIGLAAPHEQYF. As DNA, the CDR3 is TGCGCCAACAGCATCGGACTAGCGGCACCCCACGAGCAGTACTTC.

This clonotype appeared many times. The chain employs TRBV4-2 and TRBJ2-5; D unclear. The CDR3 has 11 amino acids. V lost 8 bases, J lost 2 bases, and 6 bases lay in between. Looked up from germline, CDR1 is LGHNA and CDR2 is YNFKEQ. CDR3 protein: CASGIQETQYF. The CDR3 nucleotides are TGTGCCAGCGGCATTCAAGAGACCCAGTACTTC.

The CDR3 coding sequence is TGTGCCAGCTCACCACCATCATCCGGGGGCCACTACGAGCAGTACTTC. Translating it yields CASSPPSSGGHYEQYF. The chain employs TRBV18 and TRBJ2-7; perhaps D is TRBD1 or TRBD2 (6 bases each). Germline CDR1 KGHSH, CDR2 LQKENI. The CDR3 spans 16 residues. Trimming took off 0 bases at V and 3 bases at J, with 15 bases between the two ends.

This clonotype was counted many times. The gene calls are TRBV4-1 and TRBJ2-7, with 7 bases fitting TRBD1. The germline V gene has CDR1 MGHRA and CDR2 YSYEKL. With V trimmed by 2 bases and J by 7 bases, 8 bases remained unmatched. The CDR3 consists of 14 residues. Written as DNA, the CDR3 is TGCGCCAGCAGCCAACAAACAGGGGCGTTGGAGCAGTACTTC. Protein product: CASSQQTGALEQYF.

The V and J genes are TRBV20-1 and TRBJ2-7, with TRBD2 matching 9 bases. The end of the DNA fits TRBJ2-1 better, so the J call may be wrong. CDR3 length: 14 residues. Germline-derived CDR1 and CDR2 are DFQATT and SNEGSKA (reference sequence). The CDR3 bases are TGCAGTGCTAGTATAGCGGGAGTAAGGGTTGAGCAGTTCTTC. It yields the protein CSASIAGVRVEQFF.

This clonotype is a singleton in its sample. The junction departs from the called germline gene at one end, perhaps through a read error. The rearrangement links TRBV2 to TRBJ1-1; 8 bases line up with TRBD1. CDR1 is SNHLY, CDR2 FYNNEI, per germline. The CDR3 is 13 amino acids. CDR3 DNA: TGTGCCAGCGGGCGGGACAGGAAAACTGAATCTTTCTTT. This codes for CASGRDRKTESFF.

With regard to this clonotype: One base away lies a much larger clone, so this may be a sequencing read error. V gene TRBV7-8 combines with J gene TRBJ2-7, with 7 bases that match TRBD2. The germline CDR1 and CDR2 sequences are SGHVS and FQNEAQ. This CDR3 comprises 17 residues. As DNA, the CDR3 is TGCGCCAGCAGCCACGGGGTCCTTGGCGGGAGTCTCCACGAGCAGTACTTC. Translating it yields CASSHGVLGGSLHEQYF.

V and J are TRBV12-3 or TRBV12-4 and TRBJ1-2; D is possibly TRBD1 (5 bases). Trimming left V 5 bases short and J 1 base short, with 14 bases between. This CDR3 has 15 amino acids. In DNA form, the CDR3 reads TGTGCCAGCAGTCCCATGGGGGGAGGTAACTATGGCTACACCTTC. This encodes CASSPMGGGNYGYTF.

This clonotype was seen repeatedly, ten times or more. The chain couples TRBV4-2 to TRBJ2-7; D perhaps matches TRBD2 (5 bases). Germline V gene data show CDR1 as LGHNA and CDR2 as YNFKEQ. The CDR3 covers 16 residues. Trimming removed 0 bases at V and 0 bases at J, with 12 bases between. The CDR3 here is CASSQDLSGTSYEQYF. The CDR3 coding sequence is TGTGCCAGCAGCCAAGATCTAAGCGGAACCTCCTACGAGCAGTACTTC.

The chain carries TRBV7-2 and TRBJ2-7; weak D call: TRBD2 (5 bases). This CDR3 spans 13 amino acids. Per germline, CDR1 SGHTA and CDR2 FQGNSA. The ends were cut back, 3 bases at V and 6 bases at J, with 12 bases in the middle. The CDR3 loop is CASSFDGVGEQYF. For the CDR3, the DNA is TGTGCCAGCAGCTTCGACGGGGTAGGCGAGCAGTACTTC.

As concerns this clonotype: The junction departs from the called germline gene at one end, perhaps through a read error. The rearrangement joins TRBV7-2 to TRBJ2-7; TRBD2 might be the D (6 bases). CDR3 length equals 16 residues. Germline V gene lookup returns CDR1 SGHTA and CDR2 FQGNSA. This chain's CDR3 is CASSLGGLRVSYGQYF. The CDR3 nucleotides read TGTGCCAGCAGCCTGGGGGGTCTCAGGGTCTCCTACGGGCAGTACTTC. Full variable domain (outside the CDR3, taken from reference TRBV7-2 and TRBJ2-7): GAGVSQSPSNKVTEKGKDVELRCDPISGHTALYWYRQSLGQGLEFLIYFQGNSAPDKSGLPSDRFSAERTGGSVSTLTIQRTQQEDSAVYLCASSLGGLRVSYGQYFGPGTRLTVT.

V and J are TRBV11-2 and TRBJ1-1, with 7 bases identical to TRBD1. V shed 7 bases and J 1 base; nucleotides not matched to a gene: 9. The CDR3 contains 15 residues. Germline values: CDR1 SGHAT, CDR2 FQNNGV. CDR3 loop: CASKLRTGKNTEAFF. For the CDR3, the DNA is TGTGCCAGCAAACTACGGACAGGAAAGAACACTGAAGCTTTCTTT.